This T cell receptor beta chain was sequenced for a study of control samples from healthy donors and cancer patients. The germline CDR1 and CDR2 sequences are SGHRS and YFSETQ. The CDR3 covers 16 residues. V gave up 4 bases and J gave up 6 bases, with 22 bases separating them. Produced via immunoSEQ multiplex PCR; TCRdb's table is partial and in-frame only. The table shows more than 140,000 clones, with 91% occurring only once. The receptor comes from a man younger than 35 in good health. J is TRBJ1-1 and V is TRBV5-1; a possible D gene is TRBD1 (5 bases). Material: blood. The CDR3 DNA follows: TGCGCCAGCAGCCCGACAGTGGGGTTGACGAGGTCTGAAGCTTTCTTT. It specifies CASSPTVGLTRSEAFF.